The rows below give T cell receptor beta chains drawn from one sample of a study of shared clonotypes between healthy human individuals. Sequenced by immunoSEQ multiplex PCR; TCRdb stores in-frame clones only, minus some. The sample includes 650,000 to 800,000 clones, roughly 94% seen only once; the top ten take 24%. Sequencing was performed on naive CD8+ T cells sorted from blood. These receptors were taken from a man aged 25 to 40 in good health. The CDR3 runs from the conserved cysteine through the conserved F or W. Each record gives: clone size, V gene, J gene, D gene, CDR3 protein, CDR3 DNA. A D gene is named only where the DNA matches it firmly. Expanded clones get a size class; other rows say once, few or many, or leave the size out.

>.|TRBV2|TRBJ2-1|.
CASMKSGPEWNEQFF
TGTGCCAGCATGAAGTCCGGACCGGAGTGGAATGAGCAGTTCTTC
>once|TRBV5-1|TRBJ2-3|TRBD2
CASSFGLAGTSDTQYF
TGCGCCAGCAGCTTCGGACTAGCGGGCACCTCAGATACGCAGTATTTT
>.|TRBV5-6|TRBJ1-4|.
CASSFPDGNPKGNEKLFF
TGTGCCAGCAGCTTCCCGGACGGCAACCCAAAGGGGAACGAAAAACTGTTTTTT
>.|TRBV19|TRBJ1-5|.
CASSIDLGEHQPQHF
TGTGCCAGTAGTATAGATCTGGGAGAGCATCAGCCCCAGCATTTT
>.|TRBV4-1|TRBJ2-2|.
CASSQDPGGPGPGELFF
TGCGCCAGCAGCCAAGATCCCGGAGGGCCGGGCCCCGGGGAGCTGTTTTTT
>.|TRBV4-3|TRBJ2-7|TRBD1
CASSQDRTGVYEQYF
TGCGCCAGCAGCCAAGACCGGACAGGTGTCTACGAGCAGTACTTC
>.|TRBV7-9|TRBJ2-6|TRBD1
CASSLGDRSSGANVLTF
TGTGCCAGCAGCTTGGGGGACAGAAGCTCTGGGGCCAACGTCCTGACTTTC
>.|TRBV29-1|TRBJ2-7|TRBD1
CSVSLGQPINEQYF
TGCAGCGTTAGTCTGGGACAGCCTATTAACGAGCAGTACTTC
>.|TRBV21-1|TRBJ2-2|.
CASSKPQQGGGRDNDTGELFF
TGTGCCAGCAGCAAACCCCAACAGGGGGGCGGGAGGGACAACGACACCGGGGAGCTGTTTTTT
>.|TRBV16|TRBJ2-1|TRBD2
CASSQFSGGYNEQFF
TGTGCCAGCAGCCAATTTAGCGGGGGATACAATGAGCAGTTCTTC
>.|TRBV9|TRBJ1-2|.
CASSVERSLGRTF
TGTGCCAGCAGCGTAGAACGGTCGTTGGGTAGGACCTTC
>.|TRBV27|TRBJ2-3|.
CASSRTGTDTQYF
TGTGCCAGCAGTCGAACAGGCACAGATACGCAGTATTTT
>.|TRBV5-4|TRBJ2-7|.
CASSYPGEGTYEQYF
TGTGCCAGCAGCTACCCGGGAGAGGGCACCTACGAGCAGTACTTC